These 25 T cell receptor beta chains were sequenced from one sample in a study of T cell repertoires in cytomegalovirus infection (dated by TCRdb to the late 2010s). This sample's treatment or condition label indicates: in vitro stimulation with specific CMV peptide epitopes to enrich CMV-specific T cells. Sequencing used an Illumina HiSeq 1500. The public reads were run again by TCRdb, first through fastp at Q25 and then through MiXCR, and only productive beta chains were kept. Each CDR3 protein appears once, grouped with its most common genes and DNA. The sample profile shows about 770,000 distinct CDR3 sequences; just under 30% of them were found once. The ten largest clones take up around 13% of the sample. No cognate antigen is known for these TCRs. Sample: cultured CD8+ T cells from PBMCs, taken from culture after CMV antigen stimulation. The receptor set was obtained from a human donor in good health (CMV status not recorded). Some clones in this sample may be carry-over from other donors' samples.

This chain joins TRBV24-1 and TRBJ1-5, with D possibly being TRBD1 (5 bases). The CDR3 loop spans 13 amino acids. Deletions cut 10 bases from V and 2 bases from J, with 11 bases between. Germline CDR1 and CDR2: KGHDR and SFDVKD. CDR3 nucleotides: TGTGCCACGGGGAGAGGGGGCAATCAGCCCCAGCATTTT. Encoded protein: CATGRGGNQPQHF.

At least ten counts were recorded for this clonotype. The gene calls are TRBV20-1 and TRBJ2-1; D might be TRBD2 (7 bases). CDR1 and CDR2 from the germline V gene are DFQATT and SNEGSKA (reference sequence). With 1 base removed from V and 5 bases from J, the gap between germline ends came to 15 bases. This CDR3 is 15 amino acids long. CDR3 sequence reads: CSARVGGGPDNEQFF. The CDR3 DNA reads TGCAGTGCTAGAGTAGGCGGGGGCCCGGACAATGAGCAGTTCTTC.

The V call is TRBV25-1, the J call TRBJ1-6; D gene uncertain. CDR3 length equals 15 residues. Per germline, CDR1 MGHDK and CDR2 SYGVNS. Trimming removed 3 bases at V and 0 bases at J, with 6 bases between. The CDR3 spells CASSEAISYNSPLHF. The CDR3 DNA sequence: TGTGCCAGCAGTGAGGCGATCTCCTATAATTCACCCCTCCACTTT.

This clonotype was counted ten times or more. J is TRBJ1-1 and V is TRBV6-5; possible D gene TRBD1, 6 bases. Germline V gives CDR1 MNHEY, CDR2 SVGAGI. The CDR3 contains 13 residues. V was trimmed by 1 base and J by 6 bases, leaving 9 bases between them. In nucleotides, the CDR3 is TGTGCCAGCAGTTACTTGGGGGCCCCTGAAGCTTTCTTT. This translates into CASSYLGAPEAFF.

The chain has TRBV11-2 and TRBJ2-7; D gene uncertain. Germline V gene sequence: CDR1 SGHAT, CDR2 FQNNGV. The CDR3 contains 15 residues. Trimming cost V 3 bases and J 1 base, with 13 bases left between them. Here the CDR3 reads CASSLSPARSYEQYV. The CDR3 nucleotides read TGTGCCAGCAGCTTGAGCCCTGCTAGATCCTACGAGCAGTACGTC.

The V gene is TRBV14, the J gene TRBJ1-2, with D possibly TRBD1 on 5 matching bases. The germline V gene has CDR1 SGHDN and CDR2 FVKESK. V was pared by 0 bases and J by 4 bases, with 15 bases between. This CDR3 spans 16 amino acids. CDR3 nucleotides: TGTGCCAGCAGCCAAGATCTTTCAGGGTCGAGCTATGGCTACACCTTC. Amino acids: CASSQDLSGSSYGYTF.

The V gene is TRBV27, the J gene TRBJ2-5, with 8 bases matching TRBD1. This CDR3 spans 15 amino acids. V lost 5 bases to trimming and J lost 2 bases; unmatched junction nucleotides: 7. Germline CDR1 and CDR2: MNHEY and SMNVEV (reference sequence). CDR3 in amino acids: CASSDGRGRQETQYF. In nucleotides, the CDR3 is TGTGCCAGCAGTGATGGCAGGGGGCGTCAAGAGACCCAGTACTTC.

The V gene is TRBV29-1, the J gene TRBJ1-1; unclear D gene. Germline V gene sequence: CDR1 SQVTM, CDR2 ANQGSEA. The CDR3 extends over 12 amino acids. V lost 3 bases to trimming and J lost 1 base, with 6 bases between them. The CDR3 loop is CSVDRENTEAFF. The CDR3, as DNA: TGCAGCGTTGATCGGGAGAACACTGAAGCTTTCTTT.

The chain recombines TRBV10-3 with TRBJ2-6; the match to TRBD2 covers 14 bases. V lost 9 bases to trimming and J lost 0 bases; unmatched junction nucleotides: 10. CDR1 is ENHRY, CDR2 SYGVKD, per germline. CDR3 length equals 19 residues. The CDR3 region is CAIPGGGTSGSSGANVLTF. The CDR3 DNA reads TGTGCCATTCCGGGTGGGGGGACTAGCGGGAGCTCTGGGGCCAACGTCCTGACTTTC.

Ten or more counts support this clonotype. The J gene is TRBJ2-3, the V gene TRBV7-8; D is uncertain. The CDR3 loop spans 13 amino acids. V lost 2 bases to trimming and J lost 1 base, with 4 bases between them. Germline V gene sequence: CDR1 SGHVS, CDR2 FQNEAQ. The CDR3, as DNA: TGTGCCAGCAGCTTAATGGGCACAGATACGCAGTATTTT. Amino acid sequence: CASSLMGTDTQYF.

This clonotype showed up many times. The rearrangement links TRBV7-9 to TRBJ2-1, with D unclear. V lost 7 bases and J lost 7, with 8 bases in between. Germline V lookup: CDR1 SEHNR, CDR2 FQNEAQ (reference sequence). There are 11 residues in the CDR3. CDR3 nucleotide sequence: TGTGCCAGCACATCCGGAAATGAGCAGTTCTTC. Amino acid sequence: CASTSGNEQFF.

The rearrangement uses TRBV7-6 and TRBJ1-4; tentative D call: TRBD1 (6 bases). This CDR3 comprises 14 residues. The germline V gene has CDR1 SGHVS and CDR2 FNYEAQ. The V end was cut by 5 bases, the J end by 8 bases, with 15 bases between. In DNA form, the CDR3 reads TGTGCCAGCAGCCCTACAGGGAAGGGCGAAAAACTGTTTTTT. It codes for CASSPTGKGEKLFF.

This clonotype has just a few counts. This chain links TRBV19 with TRBJ1-2; D is unresolved. The germline gives CDR1 LNHDA, CDR2 SQIVND (reference sequence). The CDR3 is 13 residues long. The V and J ends lost 3 bases and 2 bases respectively, with 7 bases between them. The CDR3: CASSMAGNYGYTF. DNA of the CDR3: TGTGCCAGTAGTATGGCAGGCAACTATGGCTACACCTTC.

There are a few counts of this clonotype. DNA for the CDR3: TGTGCCAGCAGCTTGGGGGGGCCGGAACTGACCTACGAGCAGTACTTC. It encodes CASSLGGPELTYEQYF. The rearrangement uses TRBV5-6 and TRBJ2-7; a possible D gene is TRBD1 (6 bases). Germline-derived CDR1 and CDR2 are SGHDT and YYEEEE. Trimming stripped 0 bases from V and 2 bases from J, with 15 bases between. The CDR3 is 16 amino acids.

The V call is TRBV2, the J call TRBJ2-1; maybe TRBD1 (5 bases). The ends were cut back, 7 bases at V and 8 bases at J, with 18 bases in the middle. Per germline, CDR1 SNHLY and CDR2 FYNNEI. The CDR3 consists of 14 residues. The CDR3 sequence is CASIPQGPSHEQFF. The CDR3 DNA reads as TGTGCCAGCATTCCCCAGGGTCCCTCCCATGAGCAGTTCTTC.

This chain links TRBV29-1 with TRBJ2-7; TRBD1 aligns across 9 bases. CDR1 and CDR2 (germline): SQVTM, ANQGSEA. Germline trimming cut 3 bases from V and 3 bases from J; bases unmatched to any gene: 3. The CDR3 sequence is 13 residues long. CDR3 loop: CSVETGGNYEQYF. CDR3 coding DNA: TGCAGCGTTGAGACAGGGGGGAACTACGAGCAGTACTTC.

This clonotype was seen only a few times. This sequence joins TRBV12-3 or TRBV12-4 and TRBJ2-1; 9 nucleotides line up with TRBD2. V was pared by 7 bases and J by 3 bases, with 4 bases of the junction left unmatched. The CDR3 has 14 amino acids. CDR3 DNA: TGTGCCAGCAACCTAGCGGGGCACTACAATGAGCAGTTCTTC. Its translation: CASNLAGHYNEQFF.

This clonotype was recorded a few times. CDR3 sequence: CASSLTLPGTGPYQETQYF. CDR3 DNA: TGTGCCAGCAGCTTGACTCTGCCGGGGACAGGTCCGTACCAAGAGACCCAGTACTTC. The chain links TRBV7-6 to TRBJ2-5; TRBD1 aligns across 8 bases. CDR1 SGHVS and CDR2 FNYEAQ come from the germline V gene. J lost 0 bases, V lost 3 bases, and 15 bases had no gene match. The CDR3 has 19 residues.

The V and J genes are TRBV27 and TRBJ2-1; weak D call: TRBD2 (5 bases). This CDR3 has 16 residues. V was clipped by 3 bases and J by 5 bases, with 17 bases between them. Germline V lookup: CDR1 MNHEY, CDR2 SMNVEV (reference sequence). CDR3 DNA sequence: TGTGCCAGCAGTTTTATAGCGCCCCAGCCCAACAATGAGCAGTTCTTC. This sequence encodes CASSFIAPQPNNEQFF.

V is TRBV7-9 and J is TRBJ2-2; 7 bases are shared with TRBD1. The V segment lost 5 bases and the J segment 1 base; nucleotides outside the gene matches: 7. CDR3 size: 16 residues. Germline assignment: CDR1 SEHNR and CDR2 FQNEAQ (reference sequence). The CDR3 reads CASSLYRGLNTGELFF. The CDR3 bases are TGTGCCAGCAGCCTATACAGGGGCCTGAACACCGGGGAGCTGTTTTTT.

The chain joins TRBV25-1 to TRBJ2-1, with D unclear. V lost 4 bases and J 8 bases, leaving 18 bases between the germline ends. Germline V gene sequence: CDR1 MGHDK, CDR2 SYGVNS. The CDR3 has 15 residues. This CDR3 is CASSGYSSSFYEQFF. CDR3 coding DNA: TGTGCCAGCAGTGGCTACAGCTCTAGTTTCTATGAGCAGTTCTTC.

This clonotype came up a few times. The chain has TRBV6-5 and TRBJ2-1; 9 bases are a match to TRBD2. Germline V gene sequence: CDR1 MNHEY, CDR2 SVGAGI. V lost 0 bases, J lost 0 bases, and 9 bases stayed unmatched. The CDR3 has 19 residues. DNA for the CDR3: TGTGCCAGCAGTTACTCAGCTAGCGGGGAGGGTAGCTCCTACAATGAGCAGTTCTTC. This sequence encodes CASSYSASGEGSSYNEQFF.

V is TRBV24-1 and J is TRBJ2-5; D remains unclear. CDR1 is KGHDR, CDR2 SFDVKD, per germline. The CDR3 contains 13 residues. V was cut by 4 bases and J by 6 bases, with 11 bases left in between. The CDR3 sequence is CATSDRGWKTQYF. CDR3 DNA sequence: TGTGCCACCAGTGACCGCGGTTGGAAGACCCAGTACTTC.

In its sample, this clonotype was seen many times. The chain has TRBV6-5 and TRBJ2-4, with D maybe TRBD1 (6 bases). Germline lookup yields CDR1 MNHEY and CDR2 SVGAGI. The CDR3 contains 14 residues. V shed 2 bases and J shed 9 bases, with 14 bases lying between them. The CDR3 region has the DNA TGTGCCAGCAGTTACGACAGGAGAGTTACCATTCAGTACTTC. Translated, it gives CASSYDRRVTIQYF.

This sequence joins TRBV7-9 and TRBJ1-1, with D unclear. From germline, CDR1 is SEHNR and CDR2 FQNEAQ (reference sequence). This CDR3 region has 11 residues. CDR3 in amino acids: CASAVDTEAFF. The CDR3, as DNA: TGTGCAAGCGCAGTTGACACTGAAGCTTTCTTT. The variable domain in full, with the rest retrieved from reference TRBV7-9 and TRBJ1-1, is DTGVSQNPRHKITKRGQNVTFRCDPISEHNRLYWYRQTLGQGPEFLTYFQNEAQLEKSRLLSDRFSAERPKGSFSTLEIQRTEQGDSAMYLCASAVDTEAFFGQGTRLTVV.